This TCR beta chain was found in a study of blood T cell repertoires in COVID-19 (dated by TCRdb to about 2020). With respect to the entire study: Samples covering the acute and convalescent phases of COVID-19 were provided by collaborators in the United States, Italy and Spain. Deeply sampled blood TCRbeta repertoires from subjects exposed to, actively infected with, or recovered from COVID-19 were included in the dataset. The material from the prospective study consisted of cDNA or gDNA derived from T cells, B-cell-depleted T cells, or PBMCs. Where available, HLA class I and class II types were obtained from metadata supplied by the sample provider rather than from assay-based typing. Sample metadata almost always included a de-identified subject ID, COVID-19 status, age in years and sex. Samples came from the ongoing ImmuneRACE study (first 160 participants) plus 1,254 subjects from 6 global collaborators. The repertoires were released in a freely available public database meant as a resource for research on the immune response to SARS-CoV-2.

Here is what the overall study found, with its caveats: The amount of clinical and demographic metadata varied by source and participant and was provided uncurated.

TCRbeta CDR3 regions were amplified from genomic DNA by means of the immunoSEQ Assay, a bias-controlled multiplex PCR. The authors processed their data as follows. Nucleated cell counts per sample were estimated from amplification of reference gene primers within the assay. To quantify the absolute abundance of each unique TCRbeta CDR3 rearrangement, sequence reads were collapsed and filtered. For each sample, productive Simpson clonality was calculated as the square root of Simpson's diversity index over productive rearrangements. TCRdb limited this immuneACCESS table to in-frame rearrangements with V and J called. A share of clones is missing; checked studies link under half to unresolved V genes, and the rest is unexplained. The V and J calls and clone size come from that table; D and trimming were worked out from the DNA. The table for this sample lists about 36,000 clones; 75% to 90% of them were counted only once. Roughly 40% of the sample goes to the ten largest clones.

The CDR3 starts with the cysteine, ends with the phenylalanine, and has 12 residues. This entry keeps only the CDR3 DNA: 36 bases, framed from base 1. CDR1 and CDR2 were assigned from the germline V gene as SNHLY and FYNNEI. Between the V and J ends, shortened by 8 bases and 10 bases respectively, the junction contains 12 bases. Each collaborating institution followed its own protocols to collect whole blood in K2EDTA tubes. For TCRbeta analysis, collaborators shipped samples in one of three forms: frozen whole blood, isolated PBMCs, or DNA extracted from either of those sample types. This clone has only a few counts. There is no known antigen for this receptor. No base qualities exist here, and no much larger clone lies one base off it.

This receptor chain uses TRBV2 and TRBJ1-6; matching of 6 bases hints at TRBD1 as the D gene. Specimen: peripheral blood. This TCR was recovered from a human donor in a cohort sampled during active or convalescent COVID-19. The donor label of this sample is uncertain. The sequenced DNA: TGTGCCAGCGCAGGGGAGTACTCACCCCTCCACTTT. Its translation reads: CASAGEYSPLHF.